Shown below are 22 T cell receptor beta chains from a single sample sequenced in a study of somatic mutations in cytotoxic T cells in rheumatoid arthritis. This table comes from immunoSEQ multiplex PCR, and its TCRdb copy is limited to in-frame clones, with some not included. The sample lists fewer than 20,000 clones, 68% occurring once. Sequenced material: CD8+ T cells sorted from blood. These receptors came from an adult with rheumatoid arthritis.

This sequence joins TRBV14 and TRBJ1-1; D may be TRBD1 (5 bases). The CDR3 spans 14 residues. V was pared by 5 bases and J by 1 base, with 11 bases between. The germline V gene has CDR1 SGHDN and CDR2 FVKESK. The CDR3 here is CASSKGRTNTEAFF. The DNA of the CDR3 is TGTGCCAGCAGCAAGGGACGGACGAACACTGAAGCTTTCTTT. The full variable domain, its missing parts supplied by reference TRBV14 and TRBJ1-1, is EAGVTQFPSHSVIEKGQTVTLRCDPISGHDNLYWYRRVMGKEIKFLLHFVKESKQDESGMPNNRFLAERTGGTYSTLKVQPAELEDSGVYFCASSKGRTNTEAFFGQGTRLTVV.

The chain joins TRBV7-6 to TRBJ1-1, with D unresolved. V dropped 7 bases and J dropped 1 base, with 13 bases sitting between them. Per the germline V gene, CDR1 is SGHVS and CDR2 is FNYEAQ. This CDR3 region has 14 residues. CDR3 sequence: CASTPLEWNTEAFF. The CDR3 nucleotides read TGTGCCAGCACCCCGTTGGAGTGGAACACTGAAGCTTTCTTT. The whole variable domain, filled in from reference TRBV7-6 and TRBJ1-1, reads GAGVSQSPRYKVTKRGQDVALRCDPISGHVSLYWYRQALGQGPEFLTYFNYEAQQDKSGLPNDRFSAERPEGSISTLTIQRTEQRDSAMYRCASTPLEWNTEAFFGQGTRLTVV.

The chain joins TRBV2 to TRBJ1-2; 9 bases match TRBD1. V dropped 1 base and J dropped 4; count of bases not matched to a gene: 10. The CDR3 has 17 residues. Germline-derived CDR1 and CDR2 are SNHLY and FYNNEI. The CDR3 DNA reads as TGTGCCAGCAGTGAAGATAGGGGACAGGGTGGGATCTATGGCTACACCTTC. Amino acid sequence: CASSEDRGQGGIYGYTF.

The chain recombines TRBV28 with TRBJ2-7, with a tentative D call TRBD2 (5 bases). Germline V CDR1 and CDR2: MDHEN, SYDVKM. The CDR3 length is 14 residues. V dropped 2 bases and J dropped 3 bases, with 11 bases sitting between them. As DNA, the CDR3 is TGTGCCAGCAGTTTAGTGGGAGAAAGCTACGAGCAGTACTTC. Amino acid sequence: CASSLVGESYEQYF. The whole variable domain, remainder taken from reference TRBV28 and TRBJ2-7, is DVKVTQSSRYLVKRTGEKVFLECVQDMDHENMFWYRQDPGLGLRLIYFSYDVKMKEKGDIPEGYSVSREKKERFSLILESASTNQTSMYLCASSLVGESYEQYFGPGTRLTVT.

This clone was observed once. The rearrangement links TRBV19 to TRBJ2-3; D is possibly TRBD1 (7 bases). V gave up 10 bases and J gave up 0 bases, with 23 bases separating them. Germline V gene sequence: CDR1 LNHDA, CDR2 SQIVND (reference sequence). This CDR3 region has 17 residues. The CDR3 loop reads CATDPGDRLYSTDTQYF. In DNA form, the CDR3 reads TGTGCCACCGACCCGGGGGACAGACTCTATAGCACAGATACGCAGTATTTT.

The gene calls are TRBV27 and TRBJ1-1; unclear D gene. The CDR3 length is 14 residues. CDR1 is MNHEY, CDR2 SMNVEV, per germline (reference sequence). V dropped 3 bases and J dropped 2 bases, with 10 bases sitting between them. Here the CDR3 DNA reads TGTGCCAGCAGTTTGGTTGATGGCAACACTGAAGCTTTCTTT. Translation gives CASSLVDGNTEAFF.

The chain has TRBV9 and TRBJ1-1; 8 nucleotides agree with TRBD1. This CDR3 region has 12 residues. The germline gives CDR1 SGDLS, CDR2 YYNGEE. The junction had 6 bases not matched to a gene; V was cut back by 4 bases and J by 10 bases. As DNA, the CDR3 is TGTGCCAGCAGCTCCCCAGGGGGCATAGCTTTCTTT. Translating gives CASSSPGGIAFF.

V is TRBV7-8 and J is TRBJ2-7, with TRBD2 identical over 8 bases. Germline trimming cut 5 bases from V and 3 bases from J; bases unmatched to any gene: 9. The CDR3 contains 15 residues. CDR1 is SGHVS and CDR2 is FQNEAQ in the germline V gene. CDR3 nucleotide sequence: TGTGCCAGCAGCCCCCCGACTAGCGCATTCTACGAGCAGTACTTC. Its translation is CASSPPTSAFYEQYF.

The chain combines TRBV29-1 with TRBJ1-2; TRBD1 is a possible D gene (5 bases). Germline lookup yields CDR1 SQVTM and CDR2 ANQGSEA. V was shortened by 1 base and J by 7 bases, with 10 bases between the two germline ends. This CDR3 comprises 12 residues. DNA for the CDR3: TGCAGCGTTGAAGGCCCTGGGGGTGGCTACACCTTC. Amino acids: CSVEGPGGGYTF.

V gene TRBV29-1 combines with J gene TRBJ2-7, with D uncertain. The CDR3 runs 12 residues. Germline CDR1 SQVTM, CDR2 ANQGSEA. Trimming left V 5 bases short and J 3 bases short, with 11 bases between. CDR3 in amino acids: CSVRPGDYEQYF. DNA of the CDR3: TGCAGCGTTCGGCCAGGCGACTACGAGCAGTACTTC.

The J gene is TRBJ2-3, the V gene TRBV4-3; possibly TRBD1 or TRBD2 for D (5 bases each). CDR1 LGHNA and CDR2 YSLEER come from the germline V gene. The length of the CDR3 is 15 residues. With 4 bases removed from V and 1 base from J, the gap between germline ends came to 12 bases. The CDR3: CASSPRGVGTDTQYF. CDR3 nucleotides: TGCGCCAGCAGCCCAAGAGGGGTGGGCACAGATACGCAGTATTTT.

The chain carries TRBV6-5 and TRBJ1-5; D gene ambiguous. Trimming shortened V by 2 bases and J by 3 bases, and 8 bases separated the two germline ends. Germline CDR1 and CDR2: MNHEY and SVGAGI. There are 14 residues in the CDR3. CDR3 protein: CASSYTGNNQPQHF. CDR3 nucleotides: TGTGCCAGCAGTTACACGGGGAACAATCAGCCCCAGCATTTT.

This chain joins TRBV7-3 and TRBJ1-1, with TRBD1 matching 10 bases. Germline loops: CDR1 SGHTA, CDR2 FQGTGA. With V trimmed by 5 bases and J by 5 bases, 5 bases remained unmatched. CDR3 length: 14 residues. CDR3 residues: CASSPTGGGTEAFF. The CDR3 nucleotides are TGTGCCAGCAGCCCGACAGGGGGCGGGACTGAAGCTTTCTTT.

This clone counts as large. The CDR3 loop reads CASSLRGTEAFF. CDR3 bases: TGTGCCAGCAGCTTGAGGGGCACTGAAGCTTTCTTT. The gene calls are TRBV5-6 and TRBJ1-1; D perhaps matches TRBD1 (5 bases). V was clipped by 1 base and J by 4 bases, with 5 bases between them. Germline V CDR1 and CDR2: SGHDT, YYEEEE. This CDR3 contains 12 residues.

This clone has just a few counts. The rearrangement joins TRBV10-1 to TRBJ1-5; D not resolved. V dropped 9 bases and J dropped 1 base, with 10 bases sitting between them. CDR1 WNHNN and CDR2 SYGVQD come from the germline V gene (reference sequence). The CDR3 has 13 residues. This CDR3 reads CARDPGSNQPQHF. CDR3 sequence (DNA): TGCGCCAGGGACCCTGGGAGCAATCAGCCCCAGCATTTT.

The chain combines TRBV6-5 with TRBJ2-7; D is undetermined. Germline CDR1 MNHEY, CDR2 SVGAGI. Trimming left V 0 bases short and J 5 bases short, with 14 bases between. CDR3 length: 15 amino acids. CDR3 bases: TGTGCCAGCAGTTACTCTTTATCCTCCACTCACGAGCAGTACTTC. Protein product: CASSYSLSSTHEQYF.

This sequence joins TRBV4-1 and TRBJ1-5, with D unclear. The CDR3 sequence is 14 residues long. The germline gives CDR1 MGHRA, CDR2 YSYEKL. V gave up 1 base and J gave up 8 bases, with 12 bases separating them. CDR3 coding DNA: TGCGCCAGCAGCCAAGTGGACGGGTCCGAGCCCCAGCATTTT. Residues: CASSQVDGSEPQHF.

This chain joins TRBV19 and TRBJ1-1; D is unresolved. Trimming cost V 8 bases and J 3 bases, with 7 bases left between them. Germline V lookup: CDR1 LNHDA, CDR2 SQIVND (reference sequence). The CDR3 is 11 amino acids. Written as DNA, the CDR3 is TGTGCCAGTGGGCCCTACACTGAAGCTTTCTTT. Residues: CASGPYTEAFF.

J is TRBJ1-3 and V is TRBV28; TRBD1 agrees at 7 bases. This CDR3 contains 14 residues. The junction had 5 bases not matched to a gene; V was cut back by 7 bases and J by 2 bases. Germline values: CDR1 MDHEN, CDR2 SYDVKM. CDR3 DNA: TGTGCCAGCACCCAGGGGGGGCCTGGAAACACCATATATTTT. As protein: CASTQGGPGNTIYF. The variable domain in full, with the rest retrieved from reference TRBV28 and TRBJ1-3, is DVKVTQSSRYLVKRTGEKVFLECVQDMDHENMFWYRQDPGLGLRLIYFSYDVKMKEKGDIPEGYSVSREKKERFSLILESASTNQTSMYLCASTQGGPGNTIYFGEGSWLTVV.

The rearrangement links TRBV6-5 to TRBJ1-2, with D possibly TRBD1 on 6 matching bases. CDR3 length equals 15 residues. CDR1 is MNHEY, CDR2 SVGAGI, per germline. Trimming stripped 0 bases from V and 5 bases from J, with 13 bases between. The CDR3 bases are TGTGCCAGCAGTTACTCGTCGGGGGCTTGGTATGGCTACACCTTC. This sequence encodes CASSYSSGAWYGYTF.

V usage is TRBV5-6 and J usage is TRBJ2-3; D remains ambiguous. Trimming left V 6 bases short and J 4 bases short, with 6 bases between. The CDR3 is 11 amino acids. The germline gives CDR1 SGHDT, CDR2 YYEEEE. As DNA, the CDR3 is TGTGCCAGCACGAGTTCAGATACGCAGTATTTT. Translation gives CASTSSDTQYF.

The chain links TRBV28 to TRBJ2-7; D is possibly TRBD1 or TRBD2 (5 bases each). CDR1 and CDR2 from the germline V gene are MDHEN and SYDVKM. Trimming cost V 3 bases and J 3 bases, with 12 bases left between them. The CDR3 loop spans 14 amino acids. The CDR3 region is CASSLSGTLYEQYF. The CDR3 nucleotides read TGTGCCAGCAGTTTGTCGGGGACCCTCTACGAGCAGTACTTC.